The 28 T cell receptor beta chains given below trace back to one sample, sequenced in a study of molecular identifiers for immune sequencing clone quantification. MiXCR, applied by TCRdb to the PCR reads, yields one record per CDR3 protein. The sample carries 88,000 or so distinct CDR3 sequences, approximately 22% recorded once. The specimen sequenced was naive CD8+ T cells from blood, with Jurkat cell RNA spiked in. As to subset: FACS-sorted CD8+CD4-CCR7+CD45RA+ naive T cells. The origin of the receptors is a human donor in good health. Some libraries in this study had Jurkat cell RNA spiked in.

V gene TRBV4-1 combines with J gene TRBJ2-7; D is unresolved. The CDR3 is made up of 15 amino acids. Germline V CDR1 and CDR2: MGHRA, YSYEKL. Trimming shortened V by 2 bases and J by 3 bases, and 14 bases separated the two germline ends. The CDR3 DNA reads TGCGCCAGCAGCCAAATGGAATTCTCCCGCTACGAGCAGTACTTC. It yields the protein CASSQMEFSRYEQYF.

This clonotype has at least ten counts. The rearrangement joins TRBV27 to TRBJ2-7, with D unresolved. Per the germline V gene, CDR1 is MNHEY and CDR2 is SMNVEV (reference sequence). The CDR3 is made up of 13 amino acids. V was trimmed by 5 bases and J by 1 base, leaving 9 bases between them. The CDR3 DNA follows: TGTGCCAGCAGTCCTCGTGGGTCCTACGAGCAGTACTTC. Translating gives CASSPRGSYEQYF.

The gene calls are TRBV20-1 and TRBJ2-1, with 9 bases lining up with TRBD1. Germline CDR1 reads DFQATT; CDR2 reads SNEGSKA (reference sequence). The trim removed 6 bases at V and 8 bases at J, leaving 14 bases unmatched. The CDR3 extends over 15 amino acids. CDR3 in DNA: TGCAGTGCGATATCCGGGACAGGGTTTCTCGATGAGCAGTTCTTC. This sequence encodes CSAISGTGFLDEQFF.

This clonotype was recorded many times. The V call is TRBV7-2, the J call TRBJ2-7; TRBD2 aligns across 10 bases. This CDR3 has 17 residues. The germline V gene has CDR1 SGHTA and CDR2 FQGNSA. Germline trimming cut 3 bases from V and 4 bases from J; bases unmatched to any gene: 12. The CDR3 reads CASSFGSSGSSAYEQYF. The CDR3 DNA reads TGTGCCAGCAGCTTCGGGTCTAGCGGGAGTTCTGCGTACGAGCAGTACTTC.

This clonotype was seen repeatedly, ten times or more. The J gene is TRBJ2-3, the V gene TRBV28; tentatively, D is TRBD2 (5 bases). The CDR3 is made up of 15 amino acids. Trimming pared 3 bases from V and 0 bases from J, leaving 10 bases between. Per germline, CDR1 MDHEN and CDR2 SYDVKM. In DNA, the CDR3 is TGTGCCAGCAGTTTGCTAGCTGGGAGCACAGATACGCAGTATTTT. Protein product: CASSLLAGSTDTQYF.

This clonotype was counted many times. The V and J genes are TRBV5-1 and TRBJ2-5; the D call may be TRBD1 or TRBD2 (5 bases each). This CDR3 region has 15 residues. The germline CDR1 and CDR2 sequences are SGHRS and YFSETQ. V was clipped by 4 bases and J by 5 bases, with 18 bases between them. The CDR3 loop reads CASSGDQVRAETQYF. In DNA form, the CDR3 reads TGCGCCAGCAGCGGGGACCAGGTTCGGGCGGAGACCCAGTACTTC.

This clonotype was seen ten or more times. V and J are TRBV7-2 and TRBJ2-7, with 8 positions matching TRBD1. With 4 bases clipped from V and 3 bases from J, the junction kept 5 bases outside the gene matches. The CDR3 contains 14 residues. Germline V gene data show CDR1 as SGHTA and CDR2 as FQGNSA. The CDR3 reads CASSYGQGGYEQYF. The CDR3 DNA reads TGTGCCAGCAGCTACGGACAGGGAGGCTACGAGCAGTACTTC.

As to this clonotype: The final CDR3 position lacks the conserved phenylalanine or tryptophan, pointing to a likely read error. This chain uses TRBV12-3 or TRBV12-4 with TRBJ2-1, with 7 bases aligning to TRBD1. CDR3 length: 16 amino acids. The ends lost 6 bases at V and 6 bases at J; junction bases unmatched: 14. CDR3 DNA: TGTGCCAGCAGAACATTCGTGGACAGGCGCCGCAATGAGCAGTTCCTC. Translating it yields CASRTFVDRRRNEQFL.

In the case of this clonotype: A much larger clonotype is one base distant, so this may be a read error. CDR3 region: CASSNDRVPTVAFF. In nucleotides, the CDR3 is TGTGCCAGTAGTAACGACAGGGTACCCACTGTAGCTTTCTTT. The rearrangement uses TRBV19 and TRBJ1-1, with 7 bases aligning to TRBD1. CDR3 length equals 14 residues. Germline CDR1 LNHDA, CDR2 SQIVND (reference sequence).

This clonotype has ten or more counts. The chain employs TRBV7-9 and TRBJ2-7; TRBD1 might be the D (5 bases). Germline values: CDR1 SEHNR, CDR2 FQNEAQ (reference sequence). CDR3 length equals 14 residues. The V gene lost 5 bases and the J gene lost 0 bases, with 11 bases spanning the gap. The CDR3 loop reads CASSHSGNSYEQYF. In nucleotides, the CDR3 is TGTGCCAGCAGCCACTCAGGGAACTCCTACGAGCAGTACTTC.

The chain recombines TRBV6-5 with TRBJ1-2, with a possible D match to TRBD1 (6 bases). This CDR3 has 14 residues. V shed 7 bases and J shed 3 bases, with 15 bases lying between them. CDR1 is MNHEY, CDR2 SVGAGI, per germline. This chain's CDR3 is CASTPGTHYYGYTF. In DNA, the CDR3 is TGTGCCAGCACCCCCGGGACACATTACTATGGCTACACCTTC.

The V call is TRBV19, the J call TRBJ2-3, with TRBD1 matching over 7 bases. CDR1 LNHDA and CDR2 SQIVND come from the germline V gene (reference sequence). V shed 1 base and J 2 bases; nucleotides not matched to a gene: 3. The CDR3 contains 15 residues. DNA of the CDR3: TGTGCCAGTAGTATAGGGACAGGAAACACAGATACGCAGTATTTT. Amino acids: CASSIGTGNTDTQYF.

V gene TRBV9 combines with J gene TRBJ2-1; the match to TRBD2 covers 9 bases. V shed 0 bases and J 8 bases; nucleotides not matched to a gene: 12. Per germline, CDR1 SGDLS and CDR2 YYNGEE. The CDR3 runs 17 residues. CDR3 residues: CASSVEITSGPADEQFF. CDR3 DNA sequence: TGTGCCAGCAGCGTAGAGATCACTAGCGGGCCGGCCGATGAGCAGTTCTTC. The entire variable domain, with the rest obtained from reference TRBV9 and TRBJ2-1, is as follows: DSGVTQTPKHLITATGQRVTLRCSPRSGDLSVYWYQQSLDQGLQFLIQYYNGEERAKGNILERFSAQQFPDLHSELNLSSLELGDSALYFCASSVEITSGPADEQFFGPGTRLTVL.

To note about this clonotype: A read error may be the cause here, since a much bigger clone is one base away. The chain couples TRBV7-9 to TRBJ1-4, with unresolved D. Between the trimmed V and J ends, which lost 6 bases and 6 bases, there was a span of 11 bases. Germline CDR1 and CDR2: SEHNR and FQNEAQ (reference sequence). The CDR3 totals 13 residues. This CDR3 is CASRGSVDEKLFF. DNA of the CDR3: TGTGCCAGCAGGGGGAGCGTGGATGAAAAACTGTTTTTT.

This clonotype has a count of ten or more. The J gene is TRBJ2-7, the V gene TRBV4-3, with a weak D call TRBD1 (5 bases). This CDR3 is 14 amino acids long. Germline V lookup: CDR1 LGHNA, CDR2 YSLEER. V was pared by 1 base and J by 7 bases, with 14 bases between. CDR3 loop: CASSQVQGSREQYF. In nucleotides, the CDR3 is TGCGCCAGCAGCCAAGTTCAGGGCTCGAGAGAGCAGTACTTC.

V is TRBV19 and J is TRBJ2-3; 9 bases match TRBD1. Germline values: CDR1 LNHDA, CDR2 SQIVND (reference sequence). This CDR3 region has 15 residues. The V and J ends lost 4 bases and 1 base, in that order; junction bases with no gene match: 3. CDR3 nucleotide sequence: TGTGCCAGTAGTAGGACAGGGGCCGGCACAGATACGCAGTATTTT. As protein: CASSRTGAGTDTQYF. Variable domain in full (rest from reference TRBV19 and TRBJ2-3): DGGITQSPKYLFRKEGQNVTLSCEQNLNHDAMYWYRQDPGQGLRLIYYSQIVNDFQKGDIAEGYSVSREKKESFPLTVTSAQKNPTAFYLCASSRTGAGTDTQYFGPGTRLTVL.

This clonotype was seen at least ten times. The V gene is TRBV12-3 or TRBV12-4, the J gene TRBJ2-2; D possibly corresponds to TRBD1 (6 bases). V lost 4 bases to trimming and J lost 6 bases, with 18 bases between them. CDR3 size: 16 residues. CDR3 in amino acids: CASSSPGQLGAGELFF. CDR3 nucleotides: TGTGCCAGCAGTTCCCCTGGACAGCTCGGGGCCGGGGAGCTGTTTTTT.

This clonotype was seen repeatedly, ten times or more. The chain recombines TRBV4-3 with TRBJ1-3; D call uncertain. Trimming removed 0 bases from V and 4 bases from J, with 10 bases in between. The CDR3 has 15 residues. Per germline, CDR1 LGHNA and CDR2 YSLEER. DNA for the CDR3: TGCGCCAGCAGCCAAGATAAAGGGATCGGAAACACCATATATTTT. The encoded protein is CASSQDKGIGNTIYF.

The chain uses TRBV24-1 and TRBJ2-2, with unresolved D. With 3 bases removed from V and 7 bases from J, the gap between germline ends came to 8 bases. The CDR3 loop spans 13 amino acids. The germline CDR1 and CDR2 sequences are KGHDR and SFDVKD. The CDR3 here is CATSDVLIGELFF. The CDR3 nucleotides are TGTGCCACCAGTGATGTACTGATCGGGGAGCTGTTTTTT.

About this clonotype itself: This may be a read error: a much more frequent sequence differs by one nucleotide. Here the CDR3 DNA reads TGTGCCAGCAGCCAGGCAGGGGCCTACGTGCAGTACTTC. This codes for CASSQAGAYVQYF. This chain uses TRBV3-1 with TRBJ2-7; D is perhaps TRBD1 (6 bases). The germline V gene encodes CDR1 LGHDT and CDR2 YNNKEL (reference sequence). This CDR3 has 13 amino acids.

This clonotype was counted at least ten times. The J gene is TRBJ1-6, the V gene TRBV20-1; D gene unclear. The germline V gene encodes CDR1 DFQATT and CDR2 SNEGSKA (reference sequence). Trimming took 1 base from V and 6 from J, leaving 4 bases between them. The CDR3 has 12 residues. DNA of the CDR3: TGCAGTGCTAGAGTCCCTAATTCACCCCTCCACTTT. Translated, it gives CSARVPNSPLHF.

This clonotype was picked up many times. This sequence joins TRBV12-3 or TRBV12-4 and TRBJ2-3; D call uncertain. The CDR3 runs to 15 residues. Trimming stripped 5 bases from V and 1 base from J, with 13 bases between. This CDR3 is CASSIRVSRTDTQYF. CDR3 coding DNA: TGTGCCAGCAGTATTCGTGTGTCCCGCACAGATACGCAGTATTTT.

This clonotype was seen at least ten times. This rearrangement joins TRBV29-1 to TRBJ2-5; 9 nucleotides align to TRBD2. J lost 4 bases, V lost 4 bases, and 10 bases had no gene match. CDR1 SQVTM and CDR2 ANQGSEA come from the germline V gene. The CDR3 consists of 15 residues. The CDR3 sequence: CSVARVPSGVETQYF. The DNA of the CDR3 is TGCAGCGTTGCTCGCGTCCCTAGCGGGGTAGAGACCCAGTACTTC.

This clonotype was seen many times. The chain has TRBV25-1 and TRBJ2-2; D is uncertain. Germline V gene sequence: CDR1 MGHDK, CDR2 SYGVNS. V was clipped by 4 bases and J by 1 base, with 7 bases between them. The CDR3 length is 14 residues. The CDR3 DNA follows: TGTGCCAGCAGTGGGACGGGGAACACCGGGGAGCTGTTTTTT. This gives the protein CASSGTGNTGELFF.

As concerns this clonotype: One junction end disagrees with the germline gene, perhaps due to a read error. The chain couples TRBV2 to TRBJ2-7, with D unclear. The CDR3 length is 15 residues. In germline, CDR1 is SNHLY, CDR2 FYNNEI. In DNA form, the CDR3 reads TGTGCCAGCAGCGTCGGACCCCGGGTAGGCCGCGAGCGGTACTTC. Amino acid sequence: CASSVGPRVGRERYF.

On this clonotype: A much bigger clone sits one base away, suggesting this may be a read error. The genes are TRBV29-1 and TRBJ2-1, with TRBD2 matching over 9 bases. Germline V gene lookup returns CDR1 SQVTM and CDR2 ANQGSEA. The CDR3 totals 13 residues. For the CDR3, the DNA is TGCAGGGCCCCGGGACTAGCTCCTGGTGAGCAGTTCTTC. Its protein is CRAPGLAPGEQFF.

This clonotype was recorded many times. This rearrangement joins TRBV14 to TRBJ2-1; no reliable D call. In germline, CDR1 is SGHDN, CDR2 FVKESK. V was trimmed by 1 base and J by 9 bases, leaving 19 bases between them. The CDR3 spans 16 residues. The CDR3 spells CASSQAIQTRLIEQFF. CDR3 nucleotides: TGTGCCAGCAGCCAAGCGATCCAAACCCGGCTCATTGAGCAGTTCTTC.

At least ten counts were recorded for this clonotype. CDR3 region: CASRQSGGPIAEQYF. The CDR3 DNA reads as TGTGCCAGCAGACAAAGTGGGGGGCCCATCGCCGAGCAGTACTTC. The chain carries TRBV27 and TRBJ2-7; D is possibly TRBD1 or TRBD2 (6 bases each). Per germline, CDR1 MNHEY and CDR2 SMNVEV (reference sequence). This CDR3 comprises 15 residues. Trimming removed 6 bases at V and 6 bases at J, with 21 bases between.